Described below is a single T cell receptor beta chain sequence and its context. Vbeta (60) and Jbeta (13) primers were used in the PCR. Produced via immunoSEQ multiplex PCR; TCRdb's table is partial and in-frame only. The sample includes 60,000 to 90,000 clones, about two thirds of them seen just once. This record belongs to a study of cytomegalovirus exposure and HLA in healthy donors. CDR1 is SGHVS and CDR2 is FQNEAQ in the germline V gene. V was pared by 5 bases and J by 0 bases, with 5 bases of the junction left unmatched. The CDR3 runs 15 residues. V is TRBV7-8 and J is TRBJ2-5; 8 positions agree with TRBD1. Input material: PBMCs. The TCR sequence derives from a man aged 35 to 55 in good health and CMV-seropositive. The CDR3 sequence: CASSPDRGHQETQYF. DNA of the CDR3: TGTGCCAGCAGCCCCGACAGGGGCCACCAAGAGACCCAGTACTTC.